This TCR beta chain stems from a study of blood T cell repertoires in COVID-19. The wider study: Some COVID-19 samples were acute and others convalescent; all came from the United States, Italy and Spain. PBMCs, B-cell-depleted T cells, or T cells were the source of the cDNA or gDNA that made up the material.

As processed by the authors: It was from reference gene primer amplification that nucleated cell counts were estimated. This table comes from immunoSEQ multiplex PCR, and its TCRdb copy is limited to in-frame clones, with some not included. The V and J calls and clone size come from that table; D and trimming were worked out from the DNA. The sample shows about 64,000 clones, approximately 80% of them seen only once. V shed 5 bases, J shed 7 bases, and the junction held 10 bases outside the gene matches. The germline V gene encodes CDR1 ENHRY and CDR2 SYGVKD. CDR3 length: 15 residues. The specimen was peripheral blood. The V and J genes are TRBV10-3 and TRBJ1-2, with 10 nucleotides matching TRBD1. This receptor was taken from a man older than 75 with acute or convalescent COVID-19. In nucleotides, the CDR3 is TGTGCCATCAGTCTTGGACAGGGGGATGGCGGTGGCTACACCTTC. Protein: CAISLGQGDGGGYTF.